These 32 T cell receptor beta chains originate from one sample sequenced in a study of glioma-infiltrating T cells after dendritic cell vaccination. Generated by immunoSEQ multiplex PCR, the TCRdb table keeps only in-frame clones and is missing some. The table records more than 95,000 clones, about four fifths of them present only once. Sequenced here: blood, sampled before dendritic cell vaccination. The receptors come from a human donor with glioblastoma.

This sequence joins TRBV5-1 and TRBJ2-3; tentatively, D is TRBD2 (5 bases). V lost 0 bases and J 6 bases, leaving 11 bases between the germline ends. The CDR3 has 14 amino acids. CDR1 is SGHRS and CDR2 is YFSETQ in the germline V gene. CDR3: CASSLALEADTQYF. The CDR3 nucleotides read TGCGCCAGCAGCTTGGCACTAGAGGCTGATACGCAGTATTTT. Filled out from reference TRBV5-1 and TRBJ2-3, the complete variable domain reads KAGVTQTPRYLIKTRGQQVTLSCSPISGHRSVSWYQQTPGQGLQFLFEYFSETQRNKGNFPGRFSGRQFSNSRSEMNVSTLELGDSALYLCASSLALEADTQYFGPGTRLTVL.

CDR3 residues: CAWSVRQGVNEQFF. The CDR3 DNA reads as TGTGCCTGGAGTGTAAGGCAGGGGGTCAATGAGCAGTTCTTC. J is TRBJ2-1 and V is TRBV30, with 7 positions matching TRBD1. The CDR3 contains 14 residues. Germline-derived CDR1 and CDR2 are GTSNPN and SVGIG (reference sequence). V was pared by 0 bases and J by 6 bases, with 5 bases of the junction left unmatched.

V usage is TRBV30 and J usage is TRBJ1-4, with TRBD1 as a possible D gene (6 bases). With 4 bases removed from V and 8 bases from J, the gap between germline ends came to 17 bases. Germline CDR1 reads GTSNPN; CDR2 reads SVGIG (reference sequence). The length of the CDR3 is 14 residues. CDR3 region: CAWTHRESGEKLFF. In DNA, the CDR3 is TGTGCCTGGACCCACAGGGAATCTGGCGAAAAACTGTTTTTT. The whole variable domain, filled in from reference TRBV30 and TRBJ1-4, reads SQTIHQWPATLVQPVGSPLSLECTVEGTSNPNLYWYRQAAGRGLQLLFYSVGIGQISSEVPQNLSASRPQDRQFILSSKKLLLSDSGFYLCAWTHRESGEKLFFGSGTQLSVL.

The genes are TRBV7-2 and TRBJ2-1; the match to TRBD2 covers 9 bases. CDR3 length: 15 residues. V dropped 4 bases and J dropped 10; count of bases not matched to a gene: 11. Germline V lookup: CDR1 SGHTA, CDR2 FQGNSA. The CDR3: CASSWDGGGDAEQFF. CDR3 nucleotides: TGTGCCAGCAGCTGGGATGGCGGGGGGGACGCCGAGCAGTTCTTC.

The CDR3 bases are TGTGCCACCAGCACTGTCCTTGGGACAGTCTCCTACGAGCAGTACTTC. It translates to CATSTVLGTVSYEQYF. The V gene is TRBV15, the J gene TRBJ2-7, with 7 bases aligning to TRBD1. Germline-derived CDR1 and CDR2 are LNHNV and YYDKDF (reference sequence). After removal of 4 bases from V and 0 bases from J, the junction contained 9 bases not matched to a gene. The CDR3 contains 16 residues.

The V and J genes are TRBV11-2 and TRBJ1-1; weak D call: TRBD1 (5 bases). The CDR3 runs to 14 residues. Between the trimmed V and J ends, which lost 3 bases and 5 bases, there was a span of 13 bases. Germline V lookup: CDR1 SGHAT, CDR2 FQNNGV. In DNA, the CDR3 is TGTGCCAGCAGCTTCGGTCAGGGTGCAACTGAAGCTTTCTTT. As protein: CASSFGQGATEAFF.

The chain uses TRBV5-1 and TRBJ2-3, with 10 nucleotides matching TRBD2. The J segment lost 4 bases and the V segment lost 0 bases, leaving 5 bases of the junction unmatched. The germline V gene has CDR1 SGHRS and CDR2 YFSETQ. CDR3 length equals 16 residues. This CDR3 reads CASSLEPSGGSDTQYF. The CDR3 DNA reads as TGCGCCAGCAGCTTGGAGCCTAGCGGGGGATCAGATACGCAGTATTTT.

This clone was detected once. J is TRBJ1-1 and V is TRBV29-1; TRBD1 matches at 7 bases. J lost 5 bases, V lost 6 bases, and 9 bases had no gene match. The CDR3 has 13 residues. The germline V gene has CDR1 SQVTM and CDR2 ANQGSEA. The CDR3 sequence: CSVRSGGRTEAFF. CDR3 nucleotides: TGCAGCGTCAGATCAGGGGGTAGAACTGAAGCTTTCTTT. Together with reference TRBV29-1 and TRBJ1-1, the CDR3 gives the full variable domain: SAVISQKPSRDICQRGTSLTIQCQVDSQVTMMFWYRQQPGQSLTLIATANQGSEATYESGFVIDKFPISRPNLTFSTLTVSNMSPEDSSIYLCSVRSGGRTEAFFGQGTRLTVV.

In the case of this clone: A read error may account for a junction end that differs from germline. V and J are TRBV10-3 and TRBJ2-7, with 10 bases fitting TRBD1. The germline V gene has CDR1 ENHRY and CDR2 SYGVKD. CDR3 length: 14 residues. This CDR3 is CASSYLGTGDEQYF. Written as DNA, the CDR3 is TGTGCCAGCAGTTACCTGGGGACAGGGGACGAGCAGTACTTC.

This clone was found a few times. The DNA for the CDR3 is TGTGCCAGCAGCGCCACCGGGACTTCTACCTACGAGCAGTACTTC. Amino acids: CASSATGTSTYEQYF. J is TRBJ2-7 and V is TRBV11-2, with a tentative D call TRBD2 (6 bases). Germline CDR1 is SGHAT and CDR2 is FQNNGV. The ends were cut back, 5 bases at V and 2 bases at J, with 16 bases in the middle. The CDR3 runs to 15 residues.

This chain connects TRBV4-2 to TRBJ2-6; 7 nucleotides align to TRBD1. The CDR3 has 14 residues. V lost 7 bases and J lost 3; bases outside the gene matches: 3. Per the germline V gene, CDR1 is LGHNA and CDR2 is YNFKEQ. The CDR3 is CASKGAGGANVLTF. The CDR3 DNA is TGTGCCAGCAAGGGGGCGGGTGGGGCCAACGTCCTGACTTTC.

The chain employs TRBV6-5 and TRBJ1-1, with 10 bases identical to TRBD1. CDR1 is MNHEY and CDR2 is SVGAGI in the germline V gene. This CDR3 has 15 residues. Trimming removed 2 bases from V and 3 bases from J; junction bases left unmatched: 3. In nucleotides, the CDR3 is TGTGCCAGCAGTTACGACAGGGGGCTTGACACTGAAGCTTTCTTT. It specifies CASSYDRGLDTEAFF.

The chain links TRBV5-5 to TRBJ2-2; 11 nucleotides line up with TRBD2. Germline V gene data show CDR1 as SGHKS and CDR2 as YYEKEE (reference sequence). The length of the CDR3 is 17 residues. The V segment lost 0 bases and the J segment 6 bases; nucleotides outside the gene matches: 7. The CDR3 DNA is TGTGCCAGCAGCTTGGAATTAGCGGGGGGGCTTTCCGGGGAGCTGTTTTTT. This codes for CASSLELAGGLSGELFF.

V usage is TRBV5-1 and J usage is TRBJ2-5; D might be TRBD2 (7 bases). CDR3 length: 15 amino acids. Trimming removed 4 bases at V and 3 bases at J, with 16 bases between. Per the germline V gene, CDR1 is SGHRS and CDR2 is YFSETQ. CDR3 nucleotide sequence: TGCGCCAGCAGCGAAACACAGGGAGGGGAAGAGACCCAGTACTTC. Translating it yields CASSETQGGEETQYF.

The rearrangement uses TRBV27 and TRBJ2-7; D is perhaps TRBD2 (6 bases). From germline, CDR1 is MNHEY and CDR2 SMNVEV (reference sequence). The CDR3 totals 15 residues. V lost 6 bases, J lost 2 bases, and 17 bases lay in between. The CDR3 nucleotides read TGTGCCAGCAGCCCGAGGGGACTTGGGACCTACGAGCAGTACTTC. This sequence encodes CASSPRGLGTYEQYF.

This clone was seen only once. The rearrangement joins TRBV7-9 to TRBJ2-5; D call uncertain. V was trimmed by 1 base and J by 4 bases, leaving 7 bases between them. Germline V gene data show CDR1 as SEHNR and CDR2 as FQNEAQ (reference sequence). This CDR3 spans 13 amino acids. This CDR3 reads CASSLDLSETQYF. In DNA form, the CDR3 reads TGTGCCAGCAGCTTAGACCTATCAGAGACCCAGTACTTC.

The V and J genes are TRBV11-1 and TRBJ2-1, with 10 bases aligning to TRBD2. The CDR3 covers 17 residues. Unmatched junction bases numbered 16, after V lost 5 bases and J lost 9 bases. In germline, CDR1 is SGHAT, CDR2 FQDESV (reference sequence). As DNA, the CDR3 is TGTGCCAGCAGCCTAACCGACCCAGCGGGGGGGCGGGGTGAGCAGTTCTTC. Translating gives CASSLTDPAGGRGEQFF.

The V and J genes are TRBV5-1 and TRBJ2-7; TRBD2 aligns across 15 bases. CDR1 and CDR2 from the germline V gene are SGHRS and YFSETQ. V gave up 4 bases and J gave up 2 bases; unmatched junction bases: 4. The CDR3 extends over 16 amino acids. The CDR3 loop is CASSKGLAGGTYEQYF. The DNA for the CDR3 is TGCGCCAGCAGCAAGGGACTAGCGGGGGGAACCTACGAGCAGTACTTC. Drawing the rest from reference TRBV5-1 and TRBJ2-7, the complete variable domain is KAGVTQTPRYLIKTRGQQVTLSCSPISGHRSVSWYQQTPGQGLQFLFEYFSETQRNKGNFPGRFSGRQFSNSRSEMNVSTLELGDSALYLCASSKGLAGGTYEQYFGPGTRLTVT.

The chain uses TRBV5-1 and TRBJ2-5; 8 bases align to TRBD1. TRBJ2-7 matches the DNA end more closely, so the J call is doubtful. There are 14 residues in the CDR3. The germline V gene has CDR1 SGHRS and CDR2 YFSETQ. The CDR3 region has the DNA TGCGCCAGCAGCCCGGACAGGGATCTCTACGAGCAGTACTTC. This gives the protein CASSPDRDLYEQYF.

The V call is TRBV30, the J call TRBJ1-5, with 11 bases lining up with TRBD1. The CDR3 has 15 residues. The ends lost 3 bases at V and 4 bases at J; junction bases unmatched: 5. Germline V CDR1 and CDR2: GTSNPN, SVGIG (reference sequence). CDR3 residues: CAWRAGTGGNQPQHF. CDR3 sequence (DNA): TGTGCCTGGAGGGCCGGGACAGGGGGAAATCAGCCCCAGCATTTT.

The CDR3 sequence: CASSGRTGSSTGNTIYF. The CDR3 nucleotides are TGTGCCAGCTCAGGAAGGACTGGGTCTAGTACTGGAAACACCATATATTTT. The chain carries TRBV18 and TRBJ1-3; no reliable D call. The length of the CDR3 is 17 residues. The V end was cut by 5 bases, the J end by 2 bases, with 19 bases between. Germline V lookup: CDR1 KGHSH, CDR2 LQKENI. The variable domain in full, with the rest retrieved from reference TRBV18 and TRBJ1-3, is NAGVMQNPRHLVRRRGQEARLRCSPMKGHSHVYWYRQLPEEGLKFMVYLQKENIIDESGMPKERFSAEFPKEGPSILRIQQVVRGDSAAYFCASSGRTGSSTGNTIYFGEGSWLTVV.

V is TRBV19 and J is TRBJ2-7, with 10 bases fitting TRBD1. CDR1 is LNHDA and CDR2 is SQIVND in the germline V gene (reference sequence). The CDR3 runs to 14 residues. V lost 9 bases, J lost 1 base, and 6 bases stayed unmatched. For the CDR3, the DNA is TGTGCCAGCCGGACAGGGGGAACTTCCTACGAGCAGTACTTC. Protein product: CASRTGGTSYEQYF. Complete variable domain (other parts from reference TRBV19 and TRBJ2-7): DGGITQSPKYLFRKEGQNVTLSCEQNLNHDAMYWYRQDPGQGLRLIYYSQIVNDFQKGDIAEGYSVSREKKESFPLTVTSAQKNPTAFYLCASRTGGTSYEQYFGPGTRLTVT.

The V call is TRBV9, the J call TRBJ1-2, with D perhaps TRBD1 (5 bases). Trimming removed 0 bases at V and 4 bases at J, with 16 bases between. Germline CDR1 and CDR2: SGDLS and YYNGEE. CDR3 length equals 16 residues. For the CDR3, the DNA is TGTGCCAGCAGCGTAGATGACGTCGGGGGAGGCTATGGCTACACCTTC. Translated, it gives CASSVDDVGGGYGYTF.

In the case of this clone: Other DNA sequences within the sample encode an identical CDR3. The J gene is TRBJ2-5, the V gene TRBV2; 9 positions match TRBD2. The V gene's germline CDR1 is SNHLY and CDR2 FYNNEI. V was pared by 6 bases and J by 2 bases, with 10 bases of the junction left unmatched. This CDR3 has 16 amino acids. The CDR3 reads CASRTGTSSSQETQYF. The CDR3 coding sequence is TGTGCCAGCAGAACCGGGACTAGCTCATCGCAAGAGACCCAGTACTTC.

J is TRBJ2-3 and V is TRBV9; 7 positions agree with TRBD1. The CDR3 covers 15 residues. The V segment lost 0 bases and the J segment 1 base; nucleotides outside the gene matches: 2. CDR1 is SGDLS and CDR2 is YYNGEE in the germline V gene. As DNA, the CDR3 is TGTGCCAGCAGCGTAGGGGGGACAGGCACAGATACGCAGTATTTT. Protein: CASSVGGTGTDTQYF.

This CDR3 reads CASSLAPEETQYF. In nucleotides, the CDR3 is TGTGCCAGCAGCTTGGCCCCGGAAGAGACCCAGTACTTC. V gene TRBV5-4 combines with J gene TRBJ2-5; no clear D gene. Germline CDR1 SGHNT, CDR2 YYREEE (reference sequence). Trimming left V 0 bases short and J 3 bases short, with 6 bases between. The CDR3 consists of 13 residues.

The chain employs TRBV6-1 and TRBJ1-1; TRBD1 matches 11 bases. The CDR3 covers 15 residues. Germline-derived CDR1 and CDR2 are MNHNS and SASEGT. The V gene end was trimmed by 5 bases and the J gene end by 4 bases; junction bases not matched to a gene: 6. CDR3 sequence reads: CASSSGGTGGTEAFF. CDR3 nucleotides: TGTGCCAGCAGTTCAGGTGGGACAGGGGGCACTGAAGCTTTCTTT.

The chain carries TRBV11-2 and TRBJ1-1, with a tentative D call TRBD1 (6 bases). The CDR3 length is 14 residues. Germline CDR1 SGHAT, CDR2 FQNNGV. Trimming removed 4 bases at V and 6 bases at J, with 15 bases between. The CDR3 region has the DNA TGTGCCAGCAGCTCGTACAGGGCTTCCTCTGAAGCTTTCTTT. This encodes CASSSYRASSEAFF. The full variable domain, its missing parts supplied by reference TRBV11-2 and TRBJ1-1, is EAGVAQSPRYKIIEKRQSVAFWCNPISGHATLYWYQQILGQGPKLLIQFQNNGVVDDSQLPKDRFSAERLKGVDSTLKIQPAKLEDSAVYLCASSSYRASSEAFFGQGTRLTVV.

The CDR3 DNA follows: TGTGCCAGCAGCTTAGCGTACGGTATCGAGCCCTATGGCTACACCTTC. This translates into CASSLAYGIEPYGYTF. The genes are TRBV11-2 and TRBJ1-2, with D uncertain. Trimming took off 1 base at V and 4 bases at J, with 16 bases between the two ends. The CDR3 consists of 16 residues. In germline, CDR1 is SGHAT, CDR2 FQNNGV.

The chain is built from TRBV6-6 and TRBJ2-3; 11 bases agree with TRBD2. After removal of 6 bases from V and 2 bases from J, the junction contained 7 bases not matched to a gene. The germline CDR1 and CDR2 sequences are MNHNY and SVGAGI (reference sequence). The CDR3 is made up of 16 amino acids. The CDR3 nucleotides read TGTGCCAGCAGATCAGGGACTAGCGGCTACACAGATACGCAGTATTTT. Amino acid sequence: CASRSGTSGYTDTQYF.

The chain uses TRBV7-9 and TRBJ2-3, with D maybe TRBD1 (6 bases). The germline V gene has CDR1 SEHNR and CDR2 FQNEAQ (reference sequence). V was clipped by 0 bases and J by 8 bases, with 9 bases between them. This CDR3 is 13 amino acids long. CDR3 in amino acids: CASSLAGAFTQYF. DNA for the CDR3: TGTGCCAGCAGCTTAGCGGGGGCCTTTACGCAGTATTTT.

The chain combines TRBV25-1 with TRBJ2-3; possibly TRBD2 for D (6 bases). There are 14 residues in the CDR3. The germline gives CDR1 MGHDK, CDR2 SYGVNS. Trimming left V 3 bases short and J 5 bases short, with 12 bases between. DNA for the CDR3: TGTGCCAGCAGTGATCGGGGGACCGGAGATACGCAGTATTTT. Encoded protein: CASSDRGTGDTQYF.